This T cell receptor (beta chain) was recovered during a study of blood T cells in healthy people across ages. With a J-beta primer mix and a sample-barcoded 5' primer, a second PCR ran roughly 7 to 11 cycles. Using its own MiXCR run on the 5' RACE reads, TCRdb lists one record per CDR3 protein. Of more than 900,000 distinct CDR3 sequences in the sample, around 27% are singletons; the top ten hold approximately 0.75%. This CDR3 has 15 residues. Trimming shortened V by 7 bases and J by 5 bases, and 21 bases separated the two germline ends. In addition, the sample was reused for a study of T cells of mothers and their children.

The chain combines TRBV12-3 or TRBV12-4 with TRBJ2-7; maybe TRBD1 (6 bases). Sequences were obtained from blood. This receptor was identified in a girl aged 2-10 years in good health. This chain's CDR3 is CASTAHEGVRDEQYF. In nucleotides, the CDR3 is TGTGCCAGCACCGCTCATGAGGGGGTAAGGGACGAGCAGTACTTC.